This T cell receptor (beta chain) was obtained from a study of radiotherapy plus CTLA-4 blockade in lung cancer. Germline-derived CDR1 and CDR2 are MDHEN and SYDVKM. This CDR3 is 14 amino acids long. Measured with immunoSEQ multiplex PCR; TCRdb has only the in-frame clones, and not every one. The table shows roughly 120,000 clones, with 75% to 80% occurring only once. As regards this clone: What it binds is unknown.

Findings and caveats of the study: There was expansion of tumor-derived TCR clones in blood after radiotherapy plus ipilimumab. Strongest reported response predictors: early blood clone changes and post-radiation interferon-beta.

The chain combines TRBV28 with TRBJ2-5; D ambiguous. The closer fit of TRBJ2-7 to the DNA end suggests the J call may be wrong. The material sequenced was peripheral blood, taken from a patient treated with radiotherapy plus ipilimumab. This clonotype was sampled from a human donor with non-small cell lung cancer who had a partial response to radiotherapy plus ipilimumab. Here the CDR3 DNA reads TGTGCCAGCAGTTTACTCGCCAGGATCTACGAGCAGTACTTC. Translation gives CASSLLARIYEQYF.